This T cell receptor beta chain was obtained from a study of post-analysis software for immune sequencing data. Details on this clonotype: Its antigen is undetermined.

Overall study results and limits: Significantly lower normalized Chao1 diversity was seen in multiple sclerosis patients than in controls. The study found TRBV5-6, TRBV5-1 and TRBV20-1 among a few TRBV segments more frequent in patients than controls.

Sequencing libraries made from TCR beta cDNA carried unique molecular identifiers. Each sample of roughly 1 to 11 million input T cells yielded roughly 500,000 cDNA molecules, so each molecule approximated one T cell. In TCRdb, the PCR reads were re-called with MiXCR into one record per CDR3 protein. The profile shows hundreds of thousands of distinct CDR3 sequences, about 57% of them singletons. From germline, CDR1 is MNHEY and CDR2 SVGAGI. Trimming took 6 bases from V and 8 from J; bases not matched to a gene: 14. This CDR3 has 16 residues. This sequence was found in a girl aged 5 to 17 with multiple sclerosis. This sequence joins TRBV6-5 and TRBJ2-1; 9 bases match TRBD2. The source material was blood. The CDR3 loop is CASSQLGGGAGDEQFF. As DNA, the CDR3 is TGTGCCAGCAGCCAGCTTGGCGGGGGGGCCGGCGATGAGCAGTTCTTC.